Below, 29 T cell receptor beta chains from the same sample are listed, as sequenced in a study of CD8 T cells in Susac syndrome. RNA was extracted with the RNeasy kit, and a quantity of roughly 0.45 to 1 ug was reverse transcribed using random hexamers. A single record per CDR3 protein comes from TCRdb applying MiXCR to the immunoSEQ multiplex PCR reads. The table records about 140,000 distinct CDR3 sequences, 90% to 95% of them present only once. The source material was CD4+ T cells from PBMCs. These TCRs come from a human donor with multiple sclerosis.

The chain's CDR3 is CASSYSRSGSYEQYF. The DNA for the CDR3 is TGTGCCAGCAGTTACTCGAGGTCGGGTTCCTACGAGCAGTACTTC. V usage is TRBV6-5 and J usage is TRBJ2-7; no definite D call. Trimming pared 0 bases from V and 1 base from J, leaving 10 bases between. The CDR3 contains 15 residues. Germline CDR1 is MNHEY and CDR2 is SVGAGI.

The V gene is TRBV3-1, the J gene TRBJ2-1, with 10 bases that match TRBD2. V was pared by 1 base and J by 9 bases, with 6 bases of the junction left unmatched. The germline V gene encodes CDR1 LGHDT and CDR2 YNNKEL (reference sequence). The CDR3 spans 15 residues. The CDR3 spells CASSQGIAGGSEQFF. The CDR3 DNA follows: TGTGCCAGCAGCCAAGGAATAGCGGGAGGCAGTGAGCAGTTCTTC.

This clonotype came up once. This chain joins TRBV3-1 and TRBJ2-7, with 7 bases aligning to TRBD1. With 4 bases clipped from V and 1 base from J, the junction kept 10 bases outside the gene matches. Germline CDR1 and CDR2: LGHDT and YNNKEL (reference sequence). CDR3 length: 16 amino acids. CDR3 loop: CASSPTWGQTSYEQYF. Here the CDR3 DNA reads TGTGCCAGCAGCCCCACGTGGGGACAGACTTCCTACGAGCAGTACTTC.

In this sample, this clonotype turned up a few times. This chain links TRBV30 with TRBJ2-1, with 9 bases aligning to TRBD2. CDR3 length: 17 residues. Germline CDR1 GTSNPN, CDR2 SVGIG (reference sequence). The ends lost 4 bases at V and 8 bases at J; junction bases unmatched: 18. CDR3 in DNA: TGTGCCTGGAACCCCGTAGAGGCGGGAGGGCCTGTACATGAGCAGTTCTTC. Amino acid sequence: CAWNPVEAGGPVHEQFF.

This chain uses TRBV20-1 with TRBJ2-5, with TRBD2 matching over 7 bases. Germline CDR1 is DFQATT and CDR2 is SNEGSKA (reference sequence). Losses at the gene ends were 8 bases for V and 2 bases for J; bases not matched to a gene: 8. This CDR3 has 13 residues. The CDR3 is CSIPSGTQETQYF. The CDR3 region has the DNA TGCAGTATCCCGAGCGGGACGCAAGAGACCCAGTACTTC.

The chain employs TRBV30 and TRBJ1-1, with unresolved D. V lost 1 base, J lost 4 bases, and 19 bases lay in between. This CDR3 region has 16 residues. The germline CDR1 and CDR2 sequences are GTSNPN and SVGIG (reference sequence). DNA of the CDR3: TGTGCCTGGAGTGCCCACCTTTCGTCCCGCGGCACTGAAGCTTTCTTT. It yields the protein CAWSAHLSSRGTEAFF.

This chain links TRBV3-1 with TRBJ2-4, with 7 positions matching TRBD1. CDR3 length equals 16 residues. With 3 bases clipped from V and 1 base from J, the junction kept 6 bases outside the gene matches. Germline-derived CDR1 and CDR2 are LGHDT and YNNKEL (reference sequence). The CDR3 sequence is CASSQMTGSAKNIQYF. CDR3 DNA: TGTGCCAGCAGCCAGATGACAGGGAGTGCCAAAAACATTCAGTACTTC.

V is TRBV18 and J is TRBJ2-1; TRBD2 matches 8 bases. This CDR3 is 20 amino acids long. Trimming at V came to 0 bases and at J to 6 bases, leaving 19 bases not matched to a gene. Looked up from germline, CDR1 is KGHSH and CDR2 is LQKENI. The CDR3 reads CASSPPLSEREIARANEQFF. The CDR3 DNA follows: TGTGCCAGCTCACCACCCCTGTCGGAGCGGGAGATTGCTAGGGCCAATGAGCAGTTCTTC.

V and J are TRBV7-3 and TRBJ1-2, with D unclear. The CDR3 spans 15 residues. In germline, CDR1 is SGHTA, CDR2 FQGTGA. V lost 1 base and J lost 0, with 9 bases in between. For the CDR3, the DNA is TGTGCCAGCAGCTTAAGGGCAGAGACTAACTATGGCTACACCTTC. This gives the protein CASSLRAETNYGYTF.

V and J are TRBV7-3 and TRBJ1-1; D is possibly TRBD1 (5 bases). The CDR3 length is 13 residues. With 5 bases removed from V and 0 bases from J, the gap between germline ends came to 7 bases. The germline CDR1 and CDR2 sequences are SGHTA and FQGTGA. CDR3 protein: CASSETVNTEAFF. DNA for the CDR3: TGTGCCAGCAGCGAGACAGTGAACACTGAAGCTTTCTTT.

The chain has TRBV7-9 and TRBJ2-7, with D perhaps TRBD2 (5 bases). The CDR3 contains 15 residues. Germline CDR1 is SEHNR and CDR2 is FQNEAQ (reference sequence). Trimming took 8 bases from V and 4 from J, leaving 21 bases between them. The CDR3: CASRTWSGGLYEQYF. The CDR3 DNA sequence: TGTGCCAGCCGAACCTGGTCGGGCGGGTTGTACGAGCAGTACTTC.

The rearrangement joins TRBV12-3 or TRBV12-4 to TRBJ1-2; D unclear. The CDR3 is 10 amino acids. Deletions cut 6 bases from V and 7 bases from J, with 6 bases between. CDR3 nucleotides: TGTGCCAGCAGCCCGGGTGGCTACACCTTC. It codes for CASSPGGYTF.

The V gene is TRBV19, the J gene TRBJ1-2; D gene uncertain. Germline V gene lookup returns CDR1 LNHDA and CDR2 SQIVND (reference sequence). Between the trimmed V and J ends, which lost 5 bases and 4 bases, there was a span of 11 bases. This CDR3 spans 13 amino acids. Written as DNA, the CDR3 is TGTGCCAGTAGTGCGTCGGTTGGCTATGGCTACACCTTC. Translation gives CASSASVGYGYTF.

The chain links TRBV3-1 to TRBJ2-4; 8 bases line up with TRBD2. There are 14 residues in the CDR3. Germline loops: CDR1 LGHDT, CDR2 YNNKEL (reference sequence). V shed 2 bases, J shed 8 bases, and the junction held 5 bases outside the gene matches. Written as DNA, the CDR3 is TGTGCCAGCAGCCAAACGGGAGGGCCAGACATTCAGTACTTC. Protein sequence: CASSQTGGPDIQYF. The full variable domain, rest sourced from reference TRBV3-1 and TRBJ2-4, is DTAVSQTPKYLVTQMGNDKSIKCEQNLGHDTMYWYKQDSKKFLKIMFSYNNKELIINETVPNRFSPKSPDKAHLNLHINSLELGDSAVYFCASSQTGGPDIQYFGAGTRLSVL.

The rearrangement joins TRBV7-3 to TRBJ2-1; 10 bases are shared with TRBD2. The germline CDR1 and CDR2 sequences are SGHTA and FQGTGA. The V segment lost 10 bases and the J segment 13 bases; nucleotides outside the gene matches: 13. CDR3 length: 13 residues. This CDR3 is CATTGVAGGPQFF. The CDR3 DNA follows: TGTGCCACTACGGGAGTAGCGGGAGGACCTCAGTTCTTC.

This clonotype was recorded a few times. The chain carries TRBV20-1 and TRBJ1-1; D unclear. In germline, CDR1 is DFQATT, CDR2 SNEGSKA (reference sequence). The V gene lost 5 bases and the J gene lost 4 bases, with 14 bases spanning the gap. The CDR3 has 13 residues. This CDR3 reads CSAFTEGSTEAFF. The DNA for the CDR3 is TGCAGTGCTTTCACCGAGGGTAGCACTGAAGCTTTCTTT.

V usage is TRBV28 and J usage is TRBJ2-2; D unclear. V was trimmed by 5 bases and J by 3 bases, leaving 10 bases between them. Germline CDR1 MDHEN, CDR2 SYDVKM. This CDR3 is built from 14 residues. CDR3 loop: CASSSAWDTGELFF. CDR3 bases: TGTGCCAGCAGTAGCGCTTGGGACACCGGGGAGCTGTTTTTT. The variable domain in full, completed from reference TRBV28 and TRBJ2-2, reads DVKVTQSSRYLVKRTGEKVFLECVQDMDHENMFWYRQDPGLGLRLIYFSYDVKMKEKGDIPEGYSVSREKKERFSLILESASTNQTSMYLCASSSAWDTGELFFGEGSRLTVL.

The rearrangement links TRBV11-2 to TRBJ2-5; D might be TRBD1 (5 bases). The CDR3 is made up of 13 amino acids. V lost 7 bases and J lost 7, with 16 bases in between. Germline CDR1 is SGHAT and CDR2 is FQNNGV. The CDR3 coding sequence is TGTGCCAGCACCCAGGGTGGTCACCTGACCCAGTACTTC. It yields the protein CASTQGGHLTQYF.

The rearrangement uses TRBV7-2 and TRBJ1-4, with 7 bases lining up with TRBD1. This CDR3 is built from 16 residues. V gave up 4 bases and J gave up 3 bases; unmatched junction bases: 8. Germline CDR1 and CDR2: SGHTA and FQGNSA. The CDR3 loop is CASSSGQVWSNEKLFF. CDR3 bases: TGTGCCAGCAGCTCCGGACAGGTTTGGTCTAATGAAAAACTGTTTTTT.

This clonotype appeared once. The rearrangement joins TRBV7-2 to TRBJ2-5, with a possible D match to TRBD1 (5 bases). Trimming shortened V by 5 bases and J by 2 bases, and 18 bases separated the two germline ends. The CDR3 consists of 16 residues. Germline loops: CDR1 SGHTA, CDR2 FQGNSA. The CDR3, as DNA: TGTGCCAGCAGCCCTAGTTTAGTCCAGGGTCAAGAGACCCAGTACTTC. Translated: CASSPSLVQGQETQYF.

This sequence joins TRBV19 and TRBJ2-1, with unresolved D. V lost 0 bases and J lost 7, with 10 bases in between. CDR1 is LNHDA, CDR2 SQIVND, per germline (reference sequence). This CDR3 is built from 14 residues. The CDR3, as DNA: TGTGCCAGTAGTATAGACCAGGTTAGAAATGAGCAGTTCTTC. The encoded protein is CASSIDQVRNEQFF.

The CDR3 DNA follows: TGTGCCAGCAGTGAGACGGGACGTTATAATTCACCCCTCCACTTT. Its translation is CASSETGRYNSPLHF. V gene TRBV27 combines with J gene TRBJ1-6, with D possibly being TRBD1 (5 bases). This CDR3 contains 15 residues. CDR1 and CDR2 (germline): MNHEY, SMNVEV (reference sequence). Deletions cut 5 bases from V and 4 bases from J, with 12 bases between.

V is TRBV2 and J is TRBJ2-3, with TRBD1 identical over 7 bases. The CDR3 extends over 16 amino acids. After removal of 5 bases from V and 4 bases from J, the junction contained 12 bases not matched to a gene. Germline CDR1 reads SNHLY; CDR2 reads FYNNEI. CDR3 region: CASSRAGTERPDTQYF. The CDR3 DNA reads TGTGCCAGCAGTAGAGCCGGGACAGAGAGACCAGATACGCAGTATTTT.

The V call is TRBV15, the J call TRBJ1-1, with a weak D call TRBD1 (5 bases). This CDR3 is built from 12 residues. V was shortened by 1 base and J by 10 bases, with 10 bases between the two germline ends. Germline CDR1 and CDR2: LNHNV and YYDKDF (reference sequence). The CDR3 region is CATSRVQGRAFF. The CDR3 nucleotides read TGTGCCACCAGCAGAGTCCAGGGTAGAGCTTTCTTT.

The V call is TRBV3-1, the J call TRBJ2-7; D remains ambiguous. Germline CDR1 reads LGHDT; CDR2 reads YNNKEL (reference sequence). This CDR3 comprises 11 residues. V shed 0 bases and J shed 5 bases, with 2 bases lying between them. The CDR3 spells CASSQDHEQYF. The CDR3 DNA follows: TGTGCCAGCAGCCAAGACCACGAGCAGTACTTC.

The chain is built from TRBV4-3 and TRBJ1-5; D is uncertain. V lost 0 bases, J lost 5 bases, and 17 bases lay in between. CDR3 size: 17 residues. In germline, CDR1 is LGHNA, CDR2 YSLEER. In DNA, the CDR3 is TGCGCCAGCAGCCAAGATGGGTGGGCCCGGCCGGATCAGCCCCAGCATTTT. This translates into CASSQDGWARPDQPQHF.

This chain joins TRBV3-1 and TRBJ2-7; the D gene could be TRBD1 or TRBD2 (5 bases each). V was cut by 3 bases and J by 3 bases, with 15 bases left in between. The CDR3 covers 15 residues. CDR1 and CDR2 (germline): LGHDT, YNNKEL (reference sequence). The CDR3 nucleotides are TGTGCCAGCAGCCACGTAGCCGGGGCCCTCTACGAGCAGTACTTC. The encoded protein is CASSHVAGALYEQYF.

The chain recombines TRBV6-5 with TRBJ2-7, with TRBD1 matching 9 bases. This CDR3 has 16 residues. Germline CDR1 is MNHEY and CDR2 is SVGAGI. The V and J ends lost 0 bases and 4 bases, in that order; junction bases with no gene match: 7. The DNA of the CDR3 is TGTGCCAGCAGTTACTCCTTTCGACAGGGGGGGTACGAGCAGTACTTC. Translated: CASSYSFRQGGYEQYF.

The gene calls are TRBV29-1 and TRBJ1-2; the D is unclear. The CDR3 spans 12 residues. The germline V gene has CDR1 SQVTM and CDR2 ANQGSEA. Trimming shortened V by 4 bases and J by 3 bases, and 9 bases separated the two germline ends. The CDR3 DNA reads TGCAGCGTTGGAGGCAGTTACTATGGCTACACCTTC. Translation: CSVGGSYYGYTF.